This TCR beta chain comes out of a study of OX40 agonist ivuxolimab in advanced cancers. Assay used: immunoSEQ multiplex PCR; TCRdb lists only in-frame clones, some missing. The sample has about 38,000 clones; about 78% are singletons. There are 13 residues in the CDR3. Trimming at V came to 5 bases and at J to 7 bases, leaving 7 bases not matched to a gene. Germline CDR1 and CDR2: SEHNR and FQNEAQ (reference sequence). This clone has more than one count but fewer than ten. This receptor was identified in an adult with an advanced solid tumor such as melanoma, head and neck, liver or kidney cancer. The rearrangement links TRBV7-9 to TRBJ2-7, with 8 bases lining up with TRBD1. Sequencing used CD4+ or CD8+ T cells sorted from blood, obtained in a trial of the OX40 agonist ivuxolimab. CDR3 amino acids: CASSDRGPFEQYF. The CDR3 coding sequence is TGTGCCAGCAGCGACAGGGGTCCCTTTGAGCAGTACTTC. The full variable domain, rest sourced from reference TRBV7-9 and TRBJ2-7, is DTGVSQNPRHKITKRGQNVTFRCDPISEHNRLYWYRQTLGQGPEFLTYFQNEAQLEKSRLLSDRFSAERPKGSFSTLEIQRTEQGDSAMYLCASSDRGPFEQYFGPGTRLTVT.